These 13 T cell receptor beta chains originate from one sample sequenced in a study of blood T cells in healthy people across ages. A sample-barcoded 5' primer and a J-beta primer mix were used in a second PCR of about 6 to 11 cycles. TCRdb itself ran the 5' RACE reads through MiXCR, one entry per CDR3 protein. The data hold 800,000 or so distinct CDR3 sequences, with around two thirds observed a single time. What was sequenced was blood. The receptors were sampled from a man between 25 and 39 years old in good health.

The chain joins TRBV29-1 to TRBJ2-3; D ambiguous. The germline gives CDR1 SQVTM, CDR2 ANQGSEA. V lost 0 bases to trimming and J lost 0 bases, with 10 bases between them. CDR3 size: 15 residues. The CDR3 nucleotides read TGCAGCGTTGAAGATAGGAGTTTTAGCACAGATACGCAGTATTTT. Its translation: CSVEDRSFSTDTQYF.

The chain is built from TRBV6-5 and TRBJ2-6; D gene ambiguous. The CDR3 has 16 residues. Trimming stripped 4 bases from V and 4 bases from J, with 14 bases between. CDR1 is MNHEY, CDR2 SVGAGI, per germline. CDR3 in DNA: TGTGCCAGCAGTTTACCGTCGCCGCTGGGGGCCAACGTCCTGACTTTC. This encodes CASSLPSPLGANVLTF.

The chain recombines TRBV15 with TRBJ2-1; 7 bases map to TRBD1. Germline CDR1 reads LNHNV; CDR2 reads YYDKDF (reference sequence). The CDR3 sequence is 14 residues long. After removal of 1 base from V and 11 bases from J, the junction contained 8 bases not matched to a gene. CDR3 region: CATSRGTDRAQQFF. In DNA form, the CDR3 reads TGTGCCACCAGCAGAGGAACTGACAGGGCGCAGCAGTTCTTC.

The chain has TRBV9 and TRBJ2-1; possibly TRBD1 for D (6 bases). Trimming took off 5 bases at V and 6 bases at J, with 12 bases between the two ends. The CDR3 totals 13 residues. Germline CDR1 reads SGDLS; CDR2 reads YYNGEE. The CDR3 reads CASSDGDINEQFF. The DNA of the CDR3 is TGTGCCAGCAGTGACGGGGACATCAATGAGCAGTTCTTC.

CDR3 sequence: CAISRQGEGYTF. CDR3 nucleotide sequence: TGTGCCATTAGTCGACAGGGAGAGGGCTACACCTTC. V is TRBV10-3 and J is TRBJ1-2, with 7 nucleotides matching TRBD1. Germline V gives CDR1 ENHRY, CDR2 SYGVKD. V lost 9 bases, J lost 8 bases, and 9 bases stayed unmatched. This CDR3 is built from 12 residues.

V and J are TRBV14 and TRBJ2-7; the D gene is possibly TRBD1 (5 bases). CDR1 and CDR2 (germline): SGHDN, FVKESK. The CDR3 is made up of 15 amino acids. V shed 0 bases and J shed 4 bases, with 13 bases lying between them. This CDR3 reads CASSQDGAGQYEQYF. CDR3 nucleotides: TGTGCCAGCAGCCAAGATGGAGCAGGGCAGTACGAGCAGTACTTC.

CDR3 bases: TGCAGTGCCCCTCCAGGGGGCCTTGGGTATGGCTACACCTTC. Translation gives CSAPPGGLGYGYTF. The gene calls are TRBV20-1 and TRBJ1-2; 8 bases fit TRBD1. Trimming at V came to 6 bases and at J to 5 bases, leaving 11 bases not matched to a gene. Germline V gene lookup returns CDR1 DFQATT and CDR2 SNEGSKA (reference sequence). The CDR3 has 14 residues.

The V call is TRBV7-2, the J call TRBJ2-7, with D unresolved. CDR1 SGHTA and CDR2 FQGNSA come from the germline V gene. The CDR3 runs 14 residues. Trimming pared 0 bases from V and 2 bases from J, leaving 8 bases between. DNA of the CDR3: TGTGCCAGCAGCTTAGCGGTGGTTCCCTACGAGCAGTACTTC. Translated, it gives CASSLAVVPYEQYF.

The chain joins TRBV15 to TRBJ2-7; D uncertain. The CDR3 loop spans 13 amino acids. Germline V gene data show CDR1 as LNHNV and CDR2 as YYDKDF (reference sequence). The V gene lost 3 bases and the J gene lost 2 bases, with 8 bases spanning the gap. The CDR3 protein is CATSSSAPYEQYF. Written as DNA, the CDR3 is TGTGCCACCAGCAGTTCGGCGCCCTACGAGCAGTACTTC.

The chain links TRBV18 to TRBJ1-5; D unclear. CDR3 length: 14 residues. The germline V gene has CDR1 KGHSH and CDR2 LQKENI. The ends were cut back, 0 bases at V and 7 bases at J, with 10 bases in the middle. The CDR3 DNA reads TGTGCCAGCTCACCACCTCTAGCCGGGCAGCCCCAGCATTTT. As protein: CASSPPLAGQPQHF.

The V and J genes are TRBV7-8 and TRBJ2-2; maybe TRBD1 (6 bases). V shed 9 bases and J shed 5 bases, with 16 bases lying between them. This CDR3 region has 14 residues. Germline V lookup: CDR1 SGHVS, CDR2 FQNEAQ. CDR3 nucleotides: TGTGCCAGTAGCAGAGGGGGAGCAACCGGGGAGCTGTTTTTT. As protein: CASSRGGATGELFF.

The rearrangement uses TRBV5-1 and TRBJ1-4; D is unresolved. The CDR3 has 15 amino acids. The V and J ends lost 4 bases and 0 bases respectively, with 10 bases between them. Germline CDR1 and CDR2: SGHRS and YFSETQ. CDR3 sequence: CASSPSEATNEKLFF. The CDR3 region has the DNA TGCGCCAGCAGCCCATCAGAAGCAACTAATGAAAAACTGTTTTTT.

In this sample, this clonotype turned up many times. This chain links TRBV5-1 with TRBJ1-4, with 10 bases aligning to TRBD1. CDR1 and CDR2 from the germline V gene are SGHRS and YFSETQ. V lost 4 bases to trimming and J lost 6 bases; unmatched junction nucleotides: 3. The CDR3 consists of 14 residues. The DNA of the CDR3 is TGCGCCAGCAGCCTCGGGACAGGGGATGAAAAACTGTTTTTT. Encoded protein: CASSLGTGDEKLFF. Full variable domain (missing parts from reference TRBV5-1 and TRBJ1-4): KAGVTQTPRYLIKTRGQQVTLSCSPISGHRSVSWYQQTPGQGLQFLFEYFSETQRNKGNFPGRFSGRQFSNSRSEMNVSTLELGDSALYLCASSLGTGDEKLFFGSGTQLSVL.